This T cell receptor beta chain was recorded in a study of T cell responses to AZD1222 COVID-19 vaccine. Study-wide findings and caveats: Repertoire sampling was restricted to post-peak T cell response timepoints.

The data were produced by immunoSEQ multiplex PCR, yet TCRdb's version contains in-frame clones alone and is incomplete. The data hold fewer than 200,000 clones, with roughly 88% observed a single time. V was pared by 3 bases and J by 3 bases, with 12 bases between. Germline CDR1 reads LNHDA; CDR2 reads SQIVND (reference sequence). The CDR3 has 15 amino acids. This clone was seen a single time. The target antigen is unknown. Material: peripheral blood, obtained 28 days after the second AZD1222 dose. The receptor was isolated from an adult who received the AZD1222 COVID-19 vaccine. The V gene is TRBV19, the J gene TRBJ2-1; possibly TRBD2 for D (6 bases). As DNA, the CDR3 is TGTGCCAGTAGTATCTCTAACGGGGGCTACAATGAGCAGTTCTTC. Protein: CASSISNGGYNEQFF.